These 23 T cell receptor beta chains came from one sample sequenced in a study of blood T cell repertoires in COVID-19. Clones were sequenced by immunoSEQ multiplex PCR, and TCRdb holds only the in-frame ones, with some missing. Of 150,000 or so clones listed, around 80% are singletons. Sequenced material: peripheral blood. These receptors were collected from a woman between 45 and 60 years old in a cohort sampled during active or convalescent COVID-19.

This chain links TRBV7-2 with TRBJ2-7, with 12 bases identical to TRBD2. In germline, CDR1 is SGHTA, CDR2 FQGNSA. The V segment lost 3 bases and the J segment 5 bases; nucleotides outside the gene matches: 2. The CDR3 is 14 residues long. In nucleotides, the CDR3 is TGTGCCAGCAGCTTGCGGACTAGCGGGGACGAGCAGTACTTC. It yields the protein CASSLRTSGDEQYF.

The chain couples TRBV27 to TRBJ1-2, with D possibly being TRBD1 (6 bases). V was shortened by 5 bases and J by 1 base, with 11 bases between the two germline ends. The CDR3 covers 14 residues. The germline V gene has CDR1 MNHEY and CDR2 SMNVEV (reference sequence). The CDR3 nucleotides are TGTGCCAGCAGTCAGGGGACGGATAACTATGGCTACACCTTC. Amino acids: CASSQGTDNYGYTF.

On this clone: Possible read error: a much larger clone is one base away. The chain combines TRBV9 with TRBJ2-3; D unresolved. V was cut by 5 bases and J by 3 bases, with 4 bases left in between. The CDR3 has 11 amino acids. Germline CDR1 SGDLS, CDR2 YYNGEE. The CDR3 loop reads CASSHTDTQYF. In nucleotides, the CDR3 is TGTGCCAGCAGTCATACAGATACGCAGTATTTT.

This clone was observed a single time. This chain uses TRBV9 with TRBJ1-1; 8 positions agree with TRBD1. The CDR3 consists of 17 residues. The V and J ends lost 4 bases and 6 bases, in that order; junction bases with no gene match: 17. CDR1 is SGDLS, CDR2 YYNGEE, per germline. CDR3 in DNA: TGTGCCAGCAGCCAACGGGCCGGGCAGGGGGCACGGGCTGAAGCTTTCTTT. Its protein is CASSQRAGQGARAEAFF.

The rearrangement uses TRBV5-6 and TRBJ2-7; 7 nucleotides line up with TRBD2. The ends lost 2 bases at V and 2 bases at J; junction bases unmatched: 7. The CDR3 is made up of 15 amino acids. CDR1 is SGHDT, CDR2 YYEEEE, per germline. The CDR3 nucleotides read TGTGCCAGCAGCTTTCGGTCTAGCGGAGCCTACGAGCAGTACTTC. Its protein is CASSFRSSGAYEQYF.

The rearrangement links TRBV19 to TRBJ1-5; D unclear. Germline V gene sequence: CDR1 LNHDA, CDR2 SQIVND (reference sequence). V was pared by 5 bases and J by 3 bases, with 8 bases between. The CDR3 extends over 13 amino acids. CDR3 bases: TGTGCCAGTAGTGCGGGATACAATCAGCCCCAGCATTTT. It codes for CASSAGYNQPQHF.

This chain joins TRBV7-3 and TRBJ1-5; 9 positions match TRBD1. The germline V gene has CDR1 SGHTA and CDR2 FQGTGA. The CDR3 contains 16 residues. Trimming removed 5 bases from V and 5 bases from J; junction bases left unmatched: 10. The CDR3 bases are TGTGCCAGCAGCACTTGGACAGGGGAATTCGATCAGCCCCAGCATTTT. It codes for CASSTWTGEFDQPQHF.

This chain links TRBV4-3 with TRBJ1-2; 8 bases are a match to TRBD1. The germline V gene has CDR1 LGHNA and CDR2 YSLEER. The CDR3 is made up of 15 amino acids. The V segment lost 0 bases and the J segment 5 bases; nucleotides outside the gene matches: 5. The CDR3 sequence: CASSQEGDRTYGYTF. CDR3 nucleotides: TGCGCCAGCAGCCAAGAAGGGGACAGGACTTATGGCTACACCTTC.

The chain employs TRBV4-1 and TRBJ1-1; D not certain. This CDR3 is built from 13 residues. The germline CDR1 and CDR2 sequences are MGHRA and YSYEKL. V lost 7 bases, J lost 1 base, and 10 bases lay in between. CDR3 sequence: CASNVGENTEAFF. CDR3 bases: TGCGCCAGCAACGTGGGAGAGAACACTGAAGCTTTCTTT.

CDR3 region: CASSLESATNEKLFF. The DNA of the CDR3 is TGTGCCAGCAGCTTGGAGTCAGCAACTAATGAAAAACTGTTTTTT. The chain links TRBV5-7 to TRBJ1-4; D gene ambiguous. TRBV5-7 is an open reading frame, and its role is uncertain. The CDR3 consists of 15 residues. Trimming removed 0 bases from V and 0 bases from J, with 6 bases in between.

This clone appeared a few times. The J gene is TRBJ2-3, the V gene TRBV11-3; 8 bases match TRBD2. Trimming removed 3 bases from V and 4 bases from J; junction bases left unmatched: 6. Germline CDR1 is SGHNT and CDR2 is YENEEA. This CDR3 contains 15 residues. CDR3 loop: CASSLTGGPADTQYF. CDR3 bases: TGTGCCAGCAGCTTGACGGGGGGGCCTGCAGATACGCAGTATTTT.

This clone was seen a few times. The chain is built from TRBV14 and TRBJ1-4; the D gene is possibly TRBD1 (6 bases). With 5 bases removed from V and 7 bases from J, the gap between germline ends came to 23 bases. The CDR3 is made up of 17 amino acids. Germline V CDR1 and CDR2: SGHDN, FVKESK. CDR3 sequence reads: CASSSLQGSRSGEKLFF. The CDR3 DNA is TGTGCCAGCAGCTCTCTCCAGGGGTCCCGTAGTGGTGAAAAACTGTTTTTT.

This rearrangement joins TRBV27 to TRBJ1-2, with D hard to call. CDR1 and CDR2 from the germline V gene are MNHEY and SMNVEV (reference sequence). CDR3 length: 14 residues. Trimming pared 3 bases from V and 5 bases from J, leaving 13 bases between. CDR3 sequence reads: CASSFGLTGYGYTF. CDR3 in DNA: TGTGCCAGCAGTTTCGGCCTAACGGGTTATGGCTACACCTTC.

The chain has TRBV7-8 and TRBJ1-3; TRBD1 might be the D (6 bases). V lost 4 bases, J lost 0 bases, and 22 bases lay in between. Germline values: CDR1 SGHVS, CDR2 FQNEAQ. The CDR3 has 19 residues. The CDR3 DNA follows: TGTGCCAGCAGCTCTCCTCGGACAGAGTTAGGGAGCTCTGGAAACACCATATATTTT. Its translation: CASSSPRTELGSSGNTIYF.

This chain uses TRBV6-6 with TRBJ1-1; D call uncertain. The CDR3 extends over 15 amino acids. V was trimmed by 3 bases and J by 1 base, leaving 12 bases between them. Germline V gene lookup returns CDR1 MNHNY and CDR2 SVGAGI (reference sequence). The CDR3 is CASSYLRAGNTEAFF. Here the CDR3 DNA reads TGTGCCAGCAGTTATCTTCGTGCAGGGAACACTGAAGCTTTCTTT.

This chain uses TRBV29-1 with TRBJ1-1, with D hard to call. Trimming took off 6 bases at V and 9 bases at J, with 14 bases between the two ends. The CDR3 extends over 11 amino acids. Germline CDR1 and CDR2: SQVTM and ANQGSEA. CDR3 amino acids: CSVATRDKAFF. The CDR3 DNA is TGCAGCGTGGCGACCCGCGACAAAGCTTTCTTT.

The genes are TRBV11-2 and TRBJ2-1; D gene ambiguous. Trimming cost V 3 bases and J 2 bases, with 8 bases left between them. The CDR3 is 14 amino acids. In germline, CDR1 is SGHAT, CDR2 FQNNGV. CDR3 sequence (DNA): TGTGCCAGCAGCTTTAACCGGGCCTACAATGAGCAGTTCTTC. The encoded protein is CASSFNRAYNEQFF.

The chain is built from TRBV9 and TRBJ1-3, with D possibly matching TRBD1 (6 bases). Germline CDR1 is SGDLS and CDR2 is YYNGEE. V was cut by 0 bases and J by 0 bases, with 13 bases left in between. This CDR3 region has 17 residues. Written as DNA, the CDR3 is TGTGCCAGCAGCGTAGAGCCGGACAGTCTCTCTGGAAACACCATATATTTT. It translates to CASSVEPDSLSGNTIYF.

The chain employs TRBV29-1 and TRBJ2-3, with 9 bases aligning to TRBD1. V lost 1 base and J lost 4; bases outside the gene matches: 12. This CDR3 spans 17 amino acids. The germline CDR1 and CDR2 sequences are SQVTM and ANQGSEA. DNA of the CDR3: TGCAGCGTTGAAGTTTGGCGGGACAGGGAGAGTCCAGATACGCAGTATTTT. This translates into CSVEVWRDRESPDTQYF.

The chain has TRBV6-1 and TRBJ1-3; D remains ambiguous. CDR1 is MNHNS and CDR2 is SASEGT in the germline V gene. The V end lost 2 bases, the J end lost 0 bases, and 8 bases lay between the germline ends. There are 15 residues in the CDR3. The CDR3 DNA sequence: TGTGCCAGCAGTGAATACCGTAGCTCTGGAAACACCATATATTTT. Residues: CASSEYRSSGNTIYF.

This clone was seen more than once but under ten times. The V and J genes are TRBV30 and TRBJ1-4, with 8 bases lining up with TRBD1. Per the germline V gene, CDR1 is GTSNPN and CDR2 is SVGIG (reference sequence). The CDR3 spans 15 residues. Trimming removed 5 bases from V and 8 bases from J; junction bases left unmatched: 13. The CDR3 reads CAWGPRDRGEEKLFF. CDR3 nucleotide sequence: TGTGCCTGGGGCCCCAGAGACAGGGGAGAAGAAAAACTGTTTTTT.

This rearrangement joins TRBV2 to TRBJ2-3, with TRBD1 matching 7 bases. Trimming at V came to 9 bases and at J to 0 bases, leaving 6 bases not matched to a gene. The CDR3 is made up of 14 amino acids. The germline CDR1 and CDR2 sequences are SNHLY and FYNNEI. The CDR3 here is CARTGEGSTDTQYF. Here the CDR3 DNA reads TGTGCCAGAACAGGGGAAGGGAGCACAGATACGCAGTATTTT.

The chain recombines TRBV29-1 with TRBJ2-2; the D gene is possibly TRBD1 (5 bases). The CDR3 spans 13 residues. Trimming shortened V by 3 bases and J by 5 bases, and 10 bases separated the two germline ends. Germline V gene sequence: CDR1 SQVTM, CDR2 ANQGSEA. CDR3 residues: CSVDVGPTGELFF. The CDR3 DNA reads TGCAGCGTTGATGTGGGGCCGACCGGGGAGCTGTTTTTT.